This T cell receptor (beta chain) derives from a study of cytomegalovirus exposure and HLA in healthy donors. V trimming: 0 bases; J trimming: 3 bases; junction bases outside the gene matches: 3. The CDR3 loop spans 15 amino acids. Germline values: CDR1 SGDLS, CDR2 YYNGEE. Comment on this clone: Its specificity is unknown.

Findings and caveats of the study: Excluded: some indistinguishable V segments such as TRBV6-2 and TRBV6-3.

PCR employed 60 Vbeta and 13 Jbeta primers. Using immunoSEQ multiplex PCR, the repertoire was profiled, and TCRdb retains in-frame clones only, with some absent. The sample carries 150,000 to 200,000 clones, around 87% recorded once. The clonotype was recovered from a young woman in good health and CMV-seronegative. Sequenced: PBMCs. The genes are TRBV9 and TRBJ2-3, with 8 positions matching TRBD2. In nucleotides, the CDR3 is TGTGCCAGCAGCGTAGCCGGGGGGGTGACAGATACGCAGTATTTT. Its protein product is CASSVAGGVTDTQYF.